This TCR beta chain was captured in a study of shared clonotypes between healthy human individuals. Study background: CD4 naive and memory got three plates each, CD8 naive two, CD8 memory one.

With respect to this clone: The antigen is unknown.

CD8 cells classed as naive were CD45RO-negative and positively selected for CCR7, excluding terminally differentiated effector memory CD45RA+ cells. Only Caucasian adults living in Nashville, Tennessee made up the donor group. Overall study findings and caveats: Clonotypes shared by all four sorted-subset donors had higher generation probabilities than non-shared clonotypes.

Splitting of each subset's genomic DNA was done evenly across several immunoSEQ plates. Profiled with immunoSEQ multiplex PCR; TCRdb holds only in-frame clones, not every one. This table has about 2 million clones, approximately 94% appearing once. CDR3 length: 14 residues. Per the germline V gene, CDR1 is SGHAT and CDR2 is FQNNGV. V was cut by 2 bases and J by 7 bases, with 14 bases left in between. Material for sequencing was naive CD8+ T cells sorted from blood. The clonotype was recovered from a man in his late teens or twenties in good health. The chain recombines TRBV11-2 with TRBJ1-1, with a tentative D call TRBD1 (5 bases). The CDR3 region is CASSLIRAGLEAFF. The CDR3 nucleotides read TGTGCCAGCAGCTTAATTCGGGCAGGGCTTGAAGCTTTCTTT. The variable domain in full, with the rest retrieved from reference TRBV11-2 and TRBJ1-1, is EAGVAQSPRYKIIEKRQSVAFWCNPISGHATLYWYQQILGQGPKLLIQFQNNGVVDDSQLPKDRFSAERLKGVDSTLKIQPAKLEDSAVYLCASSLIRAGLEAFFGQGTRLTVV.